This TCR beta chain was identified in a study of shared clonotypes between healthy human individuals. At the level of the study: Donors were a couple of women and three men aged 18 to 49. Per donor, CD8 memory used one plate, CD8 naive used two, CD4 memory used three and CD4 naive used three.

V gave up 5 bases and J gave up 1 base, with 5 bases separating them. Germline V gives CDR1 DFQATT, CDR2 SNEGSKA (reference sequence). The CDR3 contains 11 residues. General study results and limits: Clonotype sharing among donors was expected to depend on sequencing depth.

In the case of this clone: Its antigen is not identified.

Authors' data handling: Junction-only sequences without quality scores were provided by ImmunoSEQ, so filtering was different. Clones were read by immunoSEQ multiplex PCR, and TCRdb kept only the in-frame ones, dropping some. From that table come the V and J calls and clone size; the DNA was used to work out D and trimming. This sample has about 1 million clones, with 65% to 75% found just once. V gene TRBV20-1 combines with J gene TRBJ1-1; D not resolved. The source is a man aged 18 to 35 in good health. The sequencing input was memory CD4+ T cells sorted from blood. Noted subset: CD45RA-negative fraction. DNA for the CDR3: TGCAGTGCTGGGCAGAACACTGAAGCTTTCTTT. This codes for CSAGQNTEAFF.